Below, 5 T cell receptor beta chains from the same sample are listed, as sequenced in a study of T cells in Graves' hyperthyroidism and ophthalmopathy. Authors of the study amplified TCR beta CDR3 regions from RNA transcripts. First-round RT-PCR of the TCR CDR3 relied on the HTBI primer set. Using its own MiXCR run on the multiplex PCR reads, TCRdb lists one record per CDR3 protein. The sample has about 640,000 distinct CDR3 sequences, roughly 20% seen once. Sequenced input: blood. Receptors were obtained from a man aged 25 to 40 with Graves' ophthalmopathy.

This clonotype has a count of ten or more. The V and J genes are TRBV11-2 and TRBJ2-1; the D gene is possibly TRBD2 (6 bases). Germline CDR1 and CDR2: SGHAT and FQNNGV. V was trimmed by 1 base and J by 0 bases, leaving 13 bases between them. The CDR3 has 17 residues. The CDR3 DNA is TGTGCCAGCAGCTTAGTGGCGGGGAGCCTCTCCTACAATGAGCAGTTCTTC. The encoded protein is CASSLVAGSLSYNEQFF.

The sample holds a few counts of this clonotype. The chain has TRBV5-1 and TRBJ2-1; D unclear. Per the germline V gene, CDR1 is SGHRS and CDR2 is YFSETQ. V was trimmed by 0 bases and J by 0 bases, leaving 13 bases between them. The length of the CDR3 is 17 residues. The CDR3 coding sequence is TGCGCCAGCAGCTTGGGCCGGGCGAAGAGCTCCTACAATGAGCAGTTCTTC. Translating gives CASSLGRAKSSYNEQFF.

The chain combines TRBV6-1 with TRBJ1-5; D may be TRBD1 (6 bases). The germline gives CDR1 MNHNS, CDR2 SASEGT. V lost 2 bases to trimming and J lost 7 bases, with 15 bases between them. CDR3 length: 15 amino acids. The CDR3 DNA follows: TGTGCCAGCAGTGAACTCGCAGGGGCAAGGCAGCCCCAGCATTTT. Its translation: CASSELAGARQPQHF.

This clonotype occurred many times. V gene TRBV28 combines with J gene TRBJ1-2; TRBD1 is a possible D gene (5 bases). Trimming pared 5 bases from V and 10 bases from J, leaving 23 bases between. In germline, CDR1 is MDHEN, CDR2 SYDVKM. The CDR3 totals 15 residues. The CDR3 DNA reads TGTGCCAGCAGTCTCTCCCTAGGGACGGGTGCCCACTACACCTTC. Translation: CASSLSLGTGAHYTF.

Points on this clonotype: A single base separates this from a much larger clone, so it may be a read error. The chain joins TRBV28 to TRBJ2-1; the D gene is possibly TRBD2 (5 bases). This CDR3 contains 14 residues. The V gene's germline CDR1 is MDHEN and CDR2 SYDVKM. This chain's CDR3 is CASSLPSSYNGQFF. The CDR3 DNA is TGTGCCAGCAGCCTCCCTAGCAGCTACAATGGGCAGTTCTTC.